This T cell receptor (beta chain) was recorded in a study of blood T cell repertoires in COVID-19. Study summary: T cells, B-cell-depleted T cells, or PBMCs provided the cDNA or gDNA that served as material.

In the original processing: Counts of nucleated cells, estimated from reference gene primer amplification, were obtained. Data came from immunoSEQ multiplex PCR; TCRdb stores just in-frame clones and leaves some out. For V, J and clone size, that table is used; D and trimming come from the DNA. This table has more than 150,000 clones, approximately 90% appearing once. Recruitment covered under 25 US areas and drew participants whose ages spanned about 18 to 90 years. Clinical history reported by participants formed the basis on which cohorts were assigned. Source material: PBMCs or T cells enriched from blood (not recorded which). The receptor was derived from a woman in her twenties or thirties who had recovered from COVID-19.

CDR3 nucleotide sequence: TGTGCCAGCAGTTTTCCGGGGGGGTACGAGCAGTACTTC. Translating gives CASSFPGGYEQYF. The chain uses TRBV27 and TRBJ2-7; TRBD2 matches 8 bases. The V and J ends lost 3 bases and 4 bases, in that order; junction bases with no gene match: 2. The V gene's germline CDR1 is MNHEY and CDR2 SMNVEV (reference sequence). The CDR3 is 13 amino acids.